This TCR beta chain derives from a study of neurological immune-mediated disorders. This clonotype was picked up many times. The V segment lost 3 bases and the J segment 2 bases; nucleotides outside the gene matches: 11. The CDR3 extends over 17 amino acids. Germline loops: CDR1 SGHTA, CDR2 FQGNSA. The cDNA came from 5'RACE, which used 10-nucleotide random UMIs. Each CDR3 protein gets one entry after TCRdb re-called the 5' RACE reads with MiXCR. The table records around 78,000 distinct CDR3 sequences, more than 15% of them present only once. The TCR was taken from a woman aged 40 to 49 in good health. The J gene is TRBJ2-3, the V gene TRBV7-2; 7 bases agree with TRBD2. The specimen sequenced was PBMCs. The CDR3 sequence: CASSFDPRRGDTDTQYF. Here the CDR3 DNA reads TGTGCCAGCAGCTTCGACCCCAGACGGGGGGACACAGATACGCAGTATTTT.